The 20 T cell receptor beta chains below were found in one sample sequenced in a study of memory CD4+ T cells and cytomegalovirus serostatus. Single viable CD3+CD4+CD8-CD45RO+ cells were sorted as the memory CD4+ T cells. Here immunoSEQ multiplex PCR was the method, and the copy in TCRdb shows in-frame clones only, minus some. Here the sample spans 30,000 to 45,000 clones, around 80% being singletons. Material: memory CD4+ T cells from blood. The receptors derive from an adult in good health and CMV-seropositive.

Regarding this clone: One end of the junction is discordant with germline, which a read error may explain. The sample carries other DNA sequences with the same CDR3. V usage is TRBV5-1 and J usage is TRBJ1-1; D is uncertain. The CDR3 covers 14 residues. Germline V gene data show CDR1 as SGHRS and CDR2 as YFSETQ. The DNA for the CDR3 is TGCGCCAGCAGCCTGCAGGTCAGCAACACTGAGGCTTTCTTT. It specifies CASSLQVSNTEAFF.

The V call is TRBV18, the J call TRBJ2-7; 7 bases fit TRBD2. This CDR3 region has 13 residues. V was clipped by 3 bases and J by 2 bases; unmatched bases: 1. Germline CDR1 and CDR2: KGHSH and LQKENI. DNA for the CDR3: TGTGCCAGCTCACCCGGGACTACCTACGAGCAGTACTTC. Residues: CASSPGTTYEQYF.

This clone was found once. V is TRBV7-2 and J is TRBJ1-4, with D perhaps TRBD1 (6 bases). V dropped 5 bases and J dropped 8 bases, with 15 bases sitting between them. Germline lookup yields CDR1 SGHTA and CDR2 FQGNSA. The CDR3 is 14 amino acids. The CDR3 loop reads CASSRGGSGEKLFF. CDR3 coding DNA: TGTGCCAGCAGCCGAGGGGGAAGTGGGGAAAAACTGTTTTTT.

V is TRBV9 and J is TRBJ1-2, with TRBD1 matching over 8 bases. With V trimmed by 2 bases and J by 3 bases, 3 bases remained unmatched. The CDR3 runs 14 residues. Germline CDR1 is SGDLS and CDR2 is YYNGEE. The CDR3 DNA follows: TGTGCCAGCAGCGTCGACAGGGGACACTATGGCTACACCTTC. Translating gives CASSVDRGHYGYTF.

This clone was detected only a few times. The chain employs TRBV6-5 and TRBJ1-1, with 7 bases fitting TRBD1. The CDR3 covers 13 residues. Germline lookup yields CDR1 MNHEY and CDR2 SVGAGI. Germline trimming cut 5 bases from V and 7 bases from J; bases unmatched to any gene: 7. DNA of the CDR3: TGTGCCAGCAGTCAGCGGGACAGCCTTGAAGCTTTCTTT. Translated: CASSQRDSLEAFF.

This clone turned up a few times. The V and J genes are TRBV14 and TRBJ2-1, with TRBD2 matching over 12 bases. Germline trimming cut 6 bases from V and 7 bases from J; bases unmatched to any gene: 7. This CDR3 comprises 15 residues. The germline V gene encodes CDR1 SGHDN and CDR2 FVKESK. The CDR3: CASRISGTSGNEQFF. DNA of the CDR3: TGTGCCAGCAGAATCTCCGGGACTAGCGGGAATGAGCAGTTCTTC.

V usage is TRBV10-2 and J usage is TRBJ2-7; D unresolved. Trimming stripped 8 bases from V and 3 bases from J, with 14 bases between. Germline V gives CDR1 WSHSY, CDR2 SAAADI. The CDR3 is 13 amino acids. For the CDR3, the DNA is TGCGCCAGCGGGCCCCTAGACTTCTACGAGCAGTACTTC. Protein sequence: CASGPLDFYEQYF.

The rearrangement uses TRBV19 and TRBJ1-4; possibly TRBD1 for D (6 bases). V lost 7 bases and J lost 4, with 16 bases in between. The CDR3 sequence is 15 residues long. The germline CDR1 and CDR2 sequences are LNHDA and SQIVND (reference sequence). The CDR3 spells CASTSYGGGNEKLFF. CDR3 bases: TGTGCCAGTACCTCGTACGGGGGCGGTAATGAAAAACTGTTTTTT.

The chain links TRBV28 to TRBJ2-7; 8 bases align to TRBD1. The junction had 9 bases not matched to a gene; V was cut back by 5 bases and J by 3 bases. This CDR3 is built from 15 residues. Germline CDR1 MDHEN, CDR2 SYDVKM. This CDR3 reads CASSPFTGGIYEQYF. In nucleotides, the CDR3 is TGTGCCAGCAGTCCTTTTACAGGGGGGATCTACGAGCAGTACTTC.

The chain joins TRBV11-1 to TRBJ2-4; 7 nucleotides align to TRBD1. V shed 6 bases, J shed 5 bases, and the junction held 7 bases outside the gene matches. From germline, CDR1 is SGHAT and CDR2 FQDESV (reference sequence). The CDR3 consists of 14 residues. CDR3 amino acids: CASRPSGTENIQYF. The CDR3 DNA follows: TGTGCCAGCAGACCTTCGGGGACAGAAAACATTCAGTACTTC.

A single count supports this clone. The chain joins TRBV9 to TRBJ2-1; TRBD2 agrees at 9 bases. Germline assignment: CDR1 SGDLS and CDR2 YYNGEE. The junction had 11 bases not matched to a gene; V was cut back by 0 bases and J by 10 bases. The CDR3 spans 16 residues. The CDR3 sequence: CASSVGPSGNGREQFF. CDR3 sequence (DNA): TGTGCCAGCAGCGTAGGGCCTAGCGGGAACGGTAGGGAGCAGTTCTTC.

The chain links TRBV7-6 to TRBJ2-1; D unresolved. V was trimmed by 3 bases and J by 9 bases, leaving 9 bases between them. The CDR3 covers 12 residues. Germline-derived CDR1 and CDR2 are SGHVS and FNYEAQ. CDR3 DNA sequence: TGTGCCAGCAGCTTTTTGATGAGTGAGCAGTTCTTC. It specifies CASSFLMSEQFF.

The V gene is TRBV6-6, the J gene TRBJ2-7, with unresolved D. Trimming shortened V by 6 bases and J by 3 bases, and 9 bases separated the two germline ends. CDR1 is MNHNY, CDR2 SVGAGI, per germline (reference sequence). The CDR3 is made up of 12 amino acids. DNA of the CDR3: TGTGCCAGCAGCCGCGCCGGCTACGAGCAGTACTTC. Translation: CASSRAGYEQYF.

The V call is TRBV5-4, the J call TRBJ2-7; D call uncertain. This CDR3 comprises 13 residues. Per the germline V gene, CDR1 is SGHNT and CDR2 is YYREEE (reference sequence). Trimming shortened V by 0 bases and J by 6 bases, and 10 bases separated the two germline ends. CDR3 protein: CASSLDSPVEQYF. The CDR3 DNA reads TGTGCCAGCAGCTTGGACAGTCCCGTCGAGCAGTACTTC.

The rearrangement uses TRBV11-1 and TRBJ2-3; no clear D. The ends were cut back, 0 bases at V and 6 bases at J, with 7 bases in the middle. CDR1 SGHAT and CDR2 FQDESV come from the germline V gene (reference sequence). This CDR3 spans 13 amino acids. CDR3 region: CASSLAPPDTQYF. The CDR3 nucleotides are TGTGCCAGCAGCTTAGCCCCGCCTGATACGCAGTATTTT.

The chain couples TRBV6-5 to TRBJ2-7, with 8 bases lining up with TRBD2. V shed 6 bases, J shed 3 bases, and the junction held 4 bases outside the gene matches. The CDR3 sequence is 13 residues long. The germline V gene has CDR1 MNHEY and CDR2 SVGAGI. This chain's CDR3 is CASRAGAIYEQYF. In DNA form, the CDR3 reads TGTGCCAGCAGAGCGGGGGCCATCTACGAGCAGTACTTC.

The rearrangement uses TRBV10-3 and TRBJ1-6, with TRBD1 identical over 7 bases. After removal of 2 bases from V and 5 bases from J, the junction contained 0 bases not matched to a gene. This CDR3 is 14 amino acids long. Germline loops: CDR1 ENHRY, CDR2 SYGVKD. The DNA of the CDR3 is TGTGCCATCAGTGAGGACAGGGATAATTCACCCCTCCACTTT. Residues: CAISEDRDNSPLHF.

In its sample, this clone was seen once. V gene TRBV18 combines with J gene TRBJ1-3, with a tentative D call TRBD1 (6 bases). There are 17 residues in the CDR3. Trimming left V 1 base short and J 0 bases short, with 13 bases between. Germline CDR1 is KGHSH and CDR2 is LQKENI. In DNA, the CDR3 is TGTGCCAGCTCACCACGAGAGGGGGGCTCCTCTGGAAACACCATATATTTT. This translates into CASSPREGGSSGNTIYF. Full variable domain (rest looked up from reference TRBV18 and TRBJ1-3): NAGVMQNPRHLVRRRGQEARLRCSPMKGHSHVYWYRQLPEEGLKFMVYLQKENIIDESGMPKERFSAEFPKEGPSILRIQQVVRGDSAAYFCASSPREGGSSGNTIYFGEGSWLTVV.

This chain uses TRBV28 with TRBJ2-4; D not resolved. Germline values: CDR1 MDHEN, CDR2 SYDVKM. Between the trimmed V and J ends, which lost 7 bases and 8 bases, there was a span of 18 bases. There are 14 residues in the CDR3. DNA of the CDR3: TGTGCCAGCAAAAACGAACGAGAGAGTGACATTCAGTACTTC. Protein sequence: CASKNERESDIQYF.

The chain recombines TRBV5-5 with TRBJ2-1; TRBD1 aligns across 9 bases. Germline V gene lookup returns CDR1 SGHKS and CDR2 YYEKEE (reference sequence). The CDR3 totals 13 residues. The ends lost 0 bases at V and 13 bases at J; junction bases unmatched: 5. This chain's CDR3 is CASSLGMGQGQFF. Here the CDR3 DNA reads TGTGCCAGCAGCTTGGGTATGGGACAGGGCCAGTTCTTC.